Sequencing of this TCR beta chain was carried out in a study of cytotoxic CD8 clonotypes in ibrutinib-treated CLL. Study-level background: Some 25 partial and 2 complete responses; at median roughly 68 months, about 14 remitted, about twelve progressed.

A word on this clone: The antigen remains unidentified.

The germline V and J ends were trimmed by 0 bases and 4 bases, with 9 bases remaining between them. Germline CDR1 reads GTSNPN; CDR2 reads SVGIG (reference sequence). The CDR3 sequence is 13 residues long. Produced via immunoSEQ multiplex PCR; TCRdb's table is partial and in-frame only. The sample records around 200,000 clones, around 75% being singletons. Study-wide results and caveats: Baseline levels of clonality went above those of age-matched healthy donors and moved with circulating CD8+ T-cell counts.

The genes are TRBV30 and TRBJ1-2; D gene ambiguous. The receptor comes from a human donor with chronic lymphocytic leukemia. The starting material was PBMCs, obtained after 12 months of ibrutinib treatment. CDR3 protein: CAWSVPPAYGYTF. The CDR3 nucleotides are TGTGCCTGGAGTGTACCTCCAGCCTATGGCTACACCTTC.